Presented here are 11 T cell receptor beta chains from one specimen sequenced in a study of siplizumab effects on memory and regulatory T cells. Assay: immunoSEQ multiplex PCR; the TCRdb copy retains only in-frame clones and omits some. The table includes about 100,000 clones, 92% detected once. Specimen: Tregs sorted from blood. Receptor source: a human donor in good health.

The chain couples TRBV5-6 to TRBJ2-7; 7 positions match TRBD1. Germline lookup yields CDR1 SGHDT and CDR2 YYEEEE. This CDR3 region has 16 residues. V was pared by 4 bases and J by 3 bases, with 13 bases of the junction left unmatched. CDR3 sequence (DNA): TGTGCCAGCAGCCCAGAGGGGAAGGGGGCTTTCTACGAGCAGTACTTC. Encoded protein: CASSPEGKGAFYEQYF.

The rearrangement uses TRBV12-5 and TRBJ2-7; no firm D call. Per the germline V gene, CDR1 is LGHNT and CDR2 is FRNRAP. V lost 5 bases and J 4 bases, leaving 6 bases between the germline ends. The CDR3 is 11 amino acids. CDR3 sequence reads: CASGARYEQYF. The CDR3 DNA reads as TGTGCTAGTGGTGCCAGATACGAGCAGTACTTC.

This chain links TRBV7-9 with TRBJ2-5, with a tentative D call TRBD1 (5 bases). CDR3 length: 14 amino acids. CDR1 is SEHNR, CDR2 FQNEAQ, per germline (reference sequence). With 2 bases removed from V and 0 bases from J, the gap between germline ends came to 7 bases. The DNA for the CDR3 is TGTGCCAGCAGCTTATACAGGTACCAAGAGACCCAGTACTTC. Protein: CASSLYRYQETQYF.

Comment on this clone: At one end, the junction sequence differs from germline, possibly due to a read error. The chain combines TRBV27 with TRBJ2-2; D is unresolved. This CDR3 has 14 amino acids. CDR1 and CDR2 from the germline V gene are MNHEY and SMNVEV (reference sequence). CDR3 DNA: TGTGTCAGCAGCTTGAGACAAGACACCGGGGAGCTGTTTTTT. Its translation is CVSSLRQDTGELFF.

The rearrangement uses TRBV6-5 and TRBJ2-1; 7 nucleotides agree with TRBD2. J lost 9 bases, V lost 6 bases, and 5 bases had no gene match. This CDR3 region has 12 residues. CDR1 MNHEY and CDR2 SVGAGI come from the germline V gene. CDR3 residues: CASRPPGGEQFF. CDR3 coding DNA: TGTGCCAGCAGACCACCGGGGGGTGAGCAGTTCTTC.

This clone has more than one count but fewer than ten. The chain links TRBV15 to TRBJ2-5, with TRBD2 matching 14 bases. V lost 3 bases to trimming and J lost 5 bases; unmatched junction nucleotides: 8. Germline V gene lookup returns CDR1 LNHNV and CDR2 YYDKDF (reference sequence). The CDR3 extends over 17 amino acids. The CDR3 loop reads CATSSMTSGRAGETQYF. The DNA for the CDR3 is TGTGCCACCAGCAGTATGACTAGCGGGAGGGCCGGTGAGACCCAGTACTTC.

The J gene is TRBJ2-7, the V gene TRBV6-5, with 15 bases lining up with TRBD2. The CDR3 is 15 residues long. Trimming took 5 bases from V and 9 from J; bases not matched to a gene: 8. Germline V gene lookup returns CDR1 MNHEY and CDR2 SVGAGI. Here the CDR3 reads CASSVTGTSGRWQYF. The CDR3 DNA sequence: TGTGCCAGCAGTGTCACCGGGACTAGCGGGAGGTGGCAGTACTTC.

V gene TRBV30 combines with J gene TRBJ1-5, with D uncertain. Germline CDR1 is GTSNPN and CDR2 is SVGIG (reference sequence). CDR3 length equals 12 residues. V was pared by 2 bases and J by 0 bases, with 2 bases between. As DNA, the CDR3 is TGTGCCTGGAGTAGTAGCAATCAGCCCCAGCATTTT. It yields the protein CAWSSSNQPQHF.

V usage is TRBV6-1 and J usage is TRBJ1-3; possibly TRBD1 for D (6 bases). The CDR3 runs to 13 residues. Germline V CDR1 and CDR2: MNHNS, SASEGT. Trimming took 7 bases from V and 2 from J, leaving 9 bases between them. DNA for the CDR3: TGTGCCAGCACCCAGGGGACTGGAAACACCATATATTTT. It yields the protein CASTQGTGNTIYF.

The rearrangement links TRBV11-2 to TRBJ2-5, with D possibly being TRBD2 (6 bases). The CDR3 totals 15 residues. Between the trimmed V and J ends, which lost 0 bases and 4 bases, there was a span of 12 bases. Germline CDR1 is SGHAT and CDR2 is FQNNGV. The CDR3 here is CASSLDSVGGETQYF. The DNA for the CDR3 is TGTGCCAGCAGCTTAGATAGTGTGGGGGGAGAGACCCAGTACTTC.

The rearrangement uses TRBV2 and TRBJ2-2, with D perhaps being TRBD1 or TRBD2 (6 bases each). The CDR3 covers 14 residues. The V and J ends lost 2 bases and 9 bases respectively, with 13 bases between them. Germline V lookup: CDR1 SNHLY, CDR2 FYNNEI. CDR3 bases: TGTGCCAGCAGTGAATTTAGGGGGGTGTGGGAGCTGTTTTTT. Protein: CASSEFRGVWELFF.